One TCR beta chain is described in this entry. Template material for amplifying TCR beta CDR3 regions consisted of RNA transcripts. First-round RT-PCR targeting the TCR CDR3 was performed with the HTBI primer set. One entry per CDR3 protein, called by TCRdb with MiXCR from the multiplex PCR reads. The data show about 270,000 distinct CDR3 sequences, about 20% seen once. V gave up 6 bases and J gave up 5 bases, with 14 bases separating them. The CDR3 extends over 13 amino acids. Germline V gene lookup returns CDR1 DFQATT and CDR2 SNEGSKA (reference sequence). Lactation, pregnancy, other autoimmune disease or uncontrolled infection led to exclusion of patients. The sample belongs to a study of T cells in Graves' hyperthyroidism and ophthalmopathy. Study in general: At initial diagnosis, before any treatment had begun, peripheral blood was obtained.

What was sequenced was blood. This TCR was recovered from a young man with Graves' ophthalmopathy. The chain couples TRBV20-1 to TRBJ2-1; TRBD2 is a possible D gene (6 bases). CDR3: CSARTTNNNEQFF. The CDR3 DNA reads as TGCAGTGCCCGGACTACAAACAACAATGAGCAGTTCTTC.